The 6 T cell receptor beta chains in this list originate from one sample, sequenced in a study of T cells in Graves' hyperthyroidism and ophthalmopathy (dated by TCRdb to about 2019). Receptors were amplified or captured by multiplex PCR. The instrument was an Illumina HiSeq 2000. TCR beta CDR3 regions were amplified from RNA transcripts. The TCR CDR3 was subjected to a first round of RT-PCR using the HTBI primer set and the Qiagen OneStep RT-PCR kit. TCRdb ran its own pipeline on the public reads, namely fastp trimming at Q25 and MiXCR clone calling, and kept in-frame beta chains. Here each entry gathers all rows of one CDR3 protein and keeps the most common genes and DNA. The sample table contains fewer than 450,000 distinct CDR3 sequences; only one count was recorded for about a sixth of them. The top ten hold around a third of the sample. Sequences were obtained from blood. The origin of the receptors is a woman under 40 with Graves' hyperthyroidism that later progressed to Graves' ophthalmopathy.

This clonotype was picked up a small number of times. CDR3 in DNA: TGCAGTGCTAGGGACCCGGGAACTGAAGCTTTCTTT. Translating it yields CSARDPGTEAFF. The gene calls are TRBV20-1 and TRBJ1-1; D is undetermined. V was cut by 3 bases and J by 5 bases, with 10 bases left in between. The CDR3 is made up of 12 amino acids. Germline V gene lookup returns CDR1 DFQATT and CDR2 SNEGSKA (reference sequence).

This clonotype was counted between two and nine times. This chain connects TRBV29-1 to TRBJ2-3; D uncertain. Between the trimmed V and J ends, which lost 0 bases and 0 bases, there was a span of 10 bases. The CDR3 sequence is 15 residues long. Per germline, CDR1 SQVTM and CDR2 ANQGSEA. CDR3 in DNA: TGCAGCGTTGAAGAGTCCGGGCATAGCACAGATACGCAGTATTTT. Residues: CSVEESGHSTDTQYF.

The V gene is TRBV28, the J gene TRBJ2-7; the match to TRBD2 covers 7 bases. Germline V gene lookup returns CDR1 MDHEN and CDR2 SYDVKM. V was pared by 5 bases and J by 7 bases, with 5 bases of the junction left unmatched. The CDR3 has 12 residues. In nucleotides, the CDR3 is TGTGCCAGCAGTAGCGGGAATTGGGAGCAGTACTTC. This translates into CASSSGNWEQYF.

The chain carries TRBV2 and TRBJ1-1; TRBD1 matches 7 bases. Germline V gives CDR1 SNHLY, CDR2 FYNNEI. J was trimmed by 5 bases and V by 6 bases; bases with no gene match: 6. The CDR3 consists of 13 residues. The DNA of the CDR3 is TGTGCCAGCAGGTCAGGGGGTGGAACTGAAGCTTTCTTT. The encoded protein is CASRSGGGTEAFF.

The chain joins TRBV19 to TRBJ2-5; TRBD2 aligns across 13 bases. Trimming took 5 bases from V and 1 from J; bases not matched to a gene: 4. The CDR3 contains 16 residues. Per the germline V gene, CDR1 is LNHDA and CDR2 is SQIVND (reference sequence). The CDR3: CASSARTSGGQETQYF. The CDR3 DNA follows: TGTGCCAGTAGTGCCCGGACTAGCGGGGGCCAAGAGACCCAGTACTTC.

In its sample, this clonotype was seen many times. The chain has TRBV20-1 and TRBJ2-7; TRBD1 matches 10 bases. Per the germline V gene, CDR1 is DFQATT and CDR2 is SNEGSKA (reference sequence). The V gene end was trimmed by 3 bases and the J gene end by 2 bases; junction bases not matched to a gene: 13. CDR3 length equals 17 residues. CDR3 coding DNA: TGCAGTGCTAGCTCCGCGATCGGGACAGGGGAACCCTACGAGCAGTACTTC. Translation gives CSASSAIGTGEPYEQYF.